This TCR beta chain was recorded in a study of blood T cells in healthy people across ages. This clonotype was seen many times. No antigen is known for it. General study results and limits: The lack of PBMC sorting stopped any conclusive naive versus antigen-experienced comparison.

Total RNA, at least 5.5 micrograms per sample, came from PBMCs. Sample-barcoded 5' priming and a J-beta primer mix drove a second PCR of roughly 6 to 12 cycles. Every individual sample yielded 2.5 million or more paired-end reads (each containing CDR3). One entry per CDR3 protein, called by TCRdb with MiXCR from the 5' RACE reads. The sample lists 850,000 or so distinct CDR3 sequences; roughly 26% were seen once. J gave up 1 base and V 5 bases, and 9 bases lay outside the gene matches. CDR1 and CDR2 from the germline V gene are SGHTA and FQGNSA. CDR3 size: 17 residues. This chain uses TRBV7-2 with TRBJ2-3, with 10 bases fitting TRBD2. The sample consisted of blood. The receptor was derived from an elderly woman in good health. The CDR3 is CASSPKWTSGRTDTQYF. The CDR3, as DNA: TGTGCCAGCAGCCCTAAGTGGACTAGCGGACGCACAGATACGCAGTATTTT.